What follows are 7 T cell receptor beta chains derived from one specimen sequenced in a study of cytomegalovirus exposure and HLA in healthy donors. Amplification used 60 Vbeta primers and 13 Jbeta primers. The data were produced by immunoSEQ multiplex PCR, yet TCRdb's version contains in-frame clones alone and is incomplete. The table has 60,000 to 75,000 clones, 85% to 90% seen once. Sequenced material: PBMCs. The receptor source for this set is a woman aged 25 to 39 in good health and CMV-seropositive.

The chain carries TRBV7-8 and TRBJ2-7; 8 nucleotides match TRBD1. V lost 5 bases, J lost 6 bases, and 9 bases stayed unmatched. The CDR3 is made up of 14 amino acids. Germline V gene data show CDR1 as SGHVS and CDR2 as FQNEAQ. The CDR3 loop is CASSARQGRREQYF. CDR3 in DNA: TGTGCCAGCAGCGCCAGACAGGGGAGGCGCGAGCAGTACTTC.

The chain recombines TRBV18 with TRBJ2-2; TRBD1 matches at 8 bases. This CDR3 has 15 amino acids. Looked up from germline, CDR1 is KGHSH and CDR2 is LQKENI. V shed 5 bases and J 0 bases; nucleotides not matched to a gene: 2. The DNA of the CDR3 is TGTGCCAGCTCAGGACAGGGCCCGAACACCGGGGAGCTGTTTTTT. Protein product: CASSGQGPNTGELFF.

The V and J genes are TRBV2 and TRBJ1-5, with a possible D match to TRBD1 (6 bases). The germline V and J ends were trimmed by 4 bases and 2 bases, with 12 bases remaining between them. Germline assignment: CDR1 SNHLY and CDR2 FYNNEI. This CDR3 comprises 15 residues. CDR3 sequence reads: CASSVQGLGNQPQHF. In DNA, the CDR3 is TGTGCCAGCAGTGTTCAGGGGCTCGGCAATCAGCCCCAGCATTTT.

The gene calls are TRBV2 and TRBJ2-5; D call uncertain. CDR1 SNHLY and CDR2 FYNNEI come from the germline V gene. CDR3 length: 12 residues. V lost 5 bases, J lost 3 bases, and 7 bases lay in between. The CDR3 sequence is CASSLSEETQYF. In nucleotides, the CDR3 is TGTGCCAGCAGTCTCTCCGAAGAGACCCAGTACTTC.

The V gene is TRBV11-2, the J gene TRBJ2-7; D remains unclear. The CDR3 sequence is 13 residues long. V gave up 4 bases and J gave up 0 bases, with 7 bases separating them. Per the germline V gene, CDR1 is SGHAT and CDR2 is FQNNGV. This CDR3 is CASSYFSSYEQYF. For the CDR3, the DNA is TGTGCCAGCAGCTATTTCTCCTCCTACGAGCAGTACTTC. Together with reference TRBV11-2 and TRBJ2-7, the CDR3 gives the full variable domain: EAGVAQSPRYKIIEKRQSVAFWCNPISGHATLYWYQQILGQGPKLLIQFQNNGVVDDSQLPKDRFSAERLKGVDSTLKIQPAKLEDSAVYLCASSYFSSYEQYFGPGTRLTVT.

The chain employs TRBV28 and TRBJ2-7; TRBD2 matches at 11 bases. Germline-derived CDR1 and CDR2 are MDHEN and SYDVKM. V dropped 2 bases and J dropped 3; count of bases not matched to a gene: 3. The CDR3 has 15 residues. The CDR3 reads CASSLTSGRVYEQYF. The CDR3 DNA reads TGTGCCAGCAGTTTAACTAGCGGGAGAGTCTACGAGCAGTACTTC.

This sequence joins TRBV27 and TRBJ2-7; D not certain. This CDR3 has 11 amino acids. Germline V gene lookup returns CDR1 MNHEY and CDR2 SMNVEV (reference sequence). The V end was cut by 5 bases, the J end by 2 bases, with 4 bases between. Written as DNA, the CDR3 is TGTGCCAGCAGTGACACCTACGAGCAGTACTTC. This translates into CASSDTYEQYF.